Listed here is a single T cell receptor beta chain. Its antigen is undetermined. The library came from three nested PCR rounds adapted from ARM-PCR protocols. Each CDR3 protein gets one entry after TCRdb re-called the multiplex PCR reads with MiXCR. The data show about 110,000 distinct CDR3 sequences, 50% to 70% seen once. The V and J ends lost 7 bases and 3 bases respectively, with 19 bases between them. The CDR3 has 16 amino acids. Looked up from germline, CDR1 is MNHEY and CDR2 is SVGEGT. The data are from a study of tumor and adjacent non-tumor tissue in lung cancer. Study context: Stage I to III disease affected roughly 10 men and 5 women aged about 30 to 76. On average, productive TCRbeta reads reached 4 million to 5 million per sample.

This sample's RNA came from whole unsorted tissue. Distant lung tissue was collected more than 3 cm away from the tumor edge. Study outcomes and limitations: Tumor repertoires had a smaller top 100 clone share than normal lung. Tumor TCR diversity, when higher, was linked to shorter survival.

Sequenced: distant non-tumor lung tissue. This sequence originates from a man between 60 and 75 years old with non-small cell lung cancer. The chain joins TRBV6-2 or TRBV6-3 to TRBJ2-1; D might be TRBD1 or TRBD2, each matching 6 bases. CDR3 region: CASTSGDTGNYNEQFF. In DNA form, the CDR3 reads TGTGCCAGCACCTCGGGGGACACAGGGAACTACAATGAGCAGTTCTTC.